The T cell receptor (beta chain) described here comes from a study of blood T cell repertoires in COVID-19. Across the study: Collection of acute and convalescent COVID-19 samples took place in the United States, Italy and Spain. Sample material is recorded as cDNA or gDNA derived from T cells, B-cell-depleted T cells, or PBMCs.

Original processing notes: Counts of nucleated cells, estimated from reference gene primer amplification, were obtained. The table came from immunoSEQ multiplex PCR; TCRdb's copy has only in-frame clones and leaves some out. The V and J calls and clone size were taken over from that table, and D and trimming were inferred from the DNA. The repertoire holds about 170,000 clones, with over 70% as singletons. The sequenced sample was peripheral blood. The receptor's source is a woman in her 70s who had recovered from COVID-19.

The CDR3 loop reads CASSFQSWARETQYF. The CDR3 coding sequence is TGTGCCAGCAGCTTCCAATCGTGGGCCCGAGAGACCCAGTACTTC. V gene TRBV7-2 combines with J gene TRBJ2-5, with D unresolved. This CDR3 region has 15 residues. V was trimmed by 3 bases and J by 4 bases, leaving 15 bases between them. Germline-derived CDR1 and CDR2 are SGHTA and FQGNSA.